This TCR beta chain was found in a study of blood T cells in healthy people across ages. The CDR3 is made up of 16 amino acids. J was trimmed by 1 base and V by 5 bases; bases with no gene match: 5. There are a few counts of this clonotype. The authors extracted at least 6 micrograms of total RNA per sample. PCR was performed a second time for 7 to 11 cycles using a sample-barcoded 5' primer and a J-beta primer mix. TCRdb fed the 5' RACE reads into MiXCR, producing one record per CDR3 protein. Seen here are approximately 1,100,000 distinct CDR3 sequences, 40% to 55% observed once, and the top ten hold approximately 19%.

The clonotype was recovered from a woman in her sixties in good health. The sample taken for sequencing was blood. V is TRBV12-3 or TRBV12-4 and J is TRBJ2-4; the match to TRBD1 covers 10 bases. The CDR3 nucleotides read TGTGCCAGCAGTACTAGACAGGGGGCGGCCAAAAACATTCAGTACTTC. Translation gives CASSTRQGAAKNIQYF.